The text below deals with one T cell receptor (beta chain). The antigen remains unidentified. The data stem from a study of cytomegalovirus exposure and HLA in healthy donors. The study's findings and limits: Among TCR beta chains of equal frequency, HLA-associated ones were more clonally expanded in a later analysis. An ancestry cluster, one associated with Asian ancestry, reportedly showed fewer N-insertions than the approximately 670-donor mean in a later analysis. In a later analysis, TCR beta V- and J-gene trimming showed a link to a missense DCLRE1C variant.

60 Vbeta and 13 Jbeta primers were used in PCR. Profiled with immunoSEQ multiplex PCR; TCRdb holds only in-frame clones, not every one. The sample lists 200,000 or so clones, less than 90% occurring once. Every donor was a healthy person donating bone marrow. The sequence was collected from a girl in the first two years of life in good health and CMV-seronegative. Material: PBMCs.

This CDR3 reads CASSFGMGTDTQYF. DNA for the CDR3: TGTGCCAGCAGTTTCGGGATGGGCACAGATACGCAGTATTTT. The V gene is TRBV6-5, the J gene TRBJ2-3; D possibly corresponds to TRBD2 (5 bases). The germline gives CDR1 MNHEY, CDR2 SVGAGI. CDR3 size: 14 residues. Trimming took off 4 bases at V and 1 base at J, with 9 bases between the two ends.